Listed below are T cell receptor beta chains from one sample, sequenced in a study of cytomegalovirus exposure and HLA in healthy donors. TCRdb keeps only in-frame clones here, not all; method: immunoSEQ multiplex PCR. This table holds roughly 140,000 clones, over 60% found once. The specimen sequenced was PBMCs. The receptor set was obtained from a male donor in good health and CMV-seronegative. Both conserved end residues are part of each CDR3. D genes are given only for firm matches. Only some rows state a clone size, as once, few, many or a class for expanded clones.

v_call,d_call,j_call,clone_size,cdr3_length,cdr3_nt,cdr3_aa
TRBV14,TRBD2,TRBJ2-1,.,19,TGTGCCAGCAGCCATTTCCCGGGACTAGCGGGAGACTCCTACAATGAGCAGTTCTTC,CASSHFPGLAGDSYNEQFF
TRBV7-2,.,TRBJ1-6,.,13,TGTGCCAGCAGCTTCCAAAACTATTCACCCCTCCACTTT,CASSFQNYSPLHF
TRBV19,TRBD1,TRBJ2-7,.,15,TGTGCCAGTACCACGACGGGGACAGGGGGCCACGAGCAGTACTTC,CASTTTGTGGHEQYF
TRBV9,TRBD1,TRBJ1-2,.,14,TGTGCCAGCAGCGCGGACAGGGGCTTTTATGGCTACACCTTC,CASSADRGFYGYTF
TRBV12-5,.,TRBJ1-3,.,13,TGTGCTAGTGGGCAGGGTGGGCGAAACACCATATATTTT,CASGQGGRNTIYF
TRBV4-1,.,TRBJ1-1,.,15,TGCGCCAGCAGGCCAAAGGAGGACCGGAACACTGAAGCTTTCTTT,CASRPKEDRNTEAFF
TRBV28,.,TRBJ1-5,once,14,TGTGCCAGCAGTCCGCGGGCGGGAAATCAGCCCCAGCATTTT,CASSPRAGNQPQHF
TRBV5-4,.,TRBJ2-5,.,14,TGTGCCAGCAGCCCCGGAGGGCCTTTACAGACCCAGTACTTC,CASSPGGPLQTQYF
TRBV12-5,TRBD2,TRBJ2-1,.,15,TGTGCTAGTGCCCCGACTAGCGACCCTTACAATGAGCAGTTCTTC,CASAPTSDPYNEQFF
TRBV5-1,TRBD1,TRBJ1-2,.,14,TGCGCCAGCAGTCCACCGAGGACAGGGTTGTCCTACACCTTC,CASSPPRTGLSYTF
TRBV5-1,TRBD2,TRBJ2-3,once,20,TGCGCCAGCAGCTTGGAAGCTAGCGGGAGGGGGATGTCTAGCACAGATACGCAGTATTTT,CASSLEASGRGMSSTDTQYF
TRBV5-5,TRBD1,TRBJ1-1,.,15,TGTGCCAGCAGCTTGGCCGGGACAGGGTACACTGAAGCTTTCTTT,CASSLAGTGYTEAFF
TRBV27,TRBD1,TRBJ2-7,once,16,TGTGCCAGCAGTTCTTACATGGGACAGGGGCCATACGAGCAGTACTTC,CASSSYMGQGPYEQYF
TRBV9,.,TRBJ1-3,.,17,TGTGCCAGCAGTTCCTGGGGCCTCGCCGTCTCTGGAAACACCATATATTTT,CASSSWGLAVSGNTIYF
TRBV6-6,.,TRBJ2-7,.,16,TGTGCCAGCAGTTACTCAGGGAGGGGGTTATCCTACGAGCAGTACTTC,CASSYSGRGLSYEQYF
TRBV4-3,.,TRBJ2-1,.,16,TGCGCCAGCAGCCAGGACGAGGGGGGGGCCATAAATGAGCAGTTCTTC,CASSQDEGGAINEQFF
TRBV5-1,.,TRBJ1-2,.,13,TGCGCCAGCAGCTTTAATACGGACTATGGCTACACCTTC,CASSFNTDYGYTF
TRBV5-6,TRBD1,TRBJ2-3,.,15,TGTGCCAGCAGACCTGACAGGGTCATCCCAGATACGCAGTATTTT,CASRPDRVIPDTQYF
TRBV4-3,.,TRBJ2-6,.,16,TGCGCCAGCAGCCAAGATAAGAGCTCTGGGGCCAACGTCCTGACTTTC,CASSQDKSSGANVLTF
TRBV6-4,TRBD2,TRBJ2-3,.,16,TGTGCCAGCAGCAAAACCGGGACTAGCGGCACAGATACGCAGTATTTT,CASSKTGTSGTDTQYF
TRBV30,.,TRBJ1-5,.,15,TGTGCCTGGAGTGTAGGGACTCATAGCAATCAGCCCCAGCATTTT,CAWSVGTHSNQPQHF
TRBV4-3,TRBD1,TRBJ2-1,few,16,TGCGCCAGCAGCCCCAGCTTCACAGGGGCCGACAATGAGCAGTTCTTC,CASSPSFTGADNEQFF
TRBV19,.,TRBJ2-1,.,17,TGTGCCAGTAGTATTCAGGGCGTCGCGGGACCCTACAATGAGCAGTTCTTC,CASSIQGVAGPYNEQFF
TRBV5-1,TRBD1,TRBJ2-6,.,17,TGCGCCAGCAGCTATATAACAGGGGGCTCTGGGGCCAACGTCCTGACTTTC,CASSYITGGSGANVLTF
TRBV30,.,TRBJ2-3,.,15,TGTGCCTGGAGTGTAGTCTCCGGGGGCACAGATACGCAGTATTTT,CAWSVVSGGTDTQYF
TRBV5-4,.,TRBJ1-6,.,13,TGTGCCCTTACCTCGGACATCAATTCACCCCTCCACTTT,CALTSDINSPLHF
TRBV9,.,TRBJ2-3,few,14,TGTGCCAGCAGCGTAGGGCCCTCCACAGATACGCAGTATTTT,CASSVGPSTDTQYF
TRBV7-6,TRBD2,TRBJ2-6,.,18,TGTGCCAGCAGCTTAGAACTAGCGGGAGCTAAAGGGGCCAACGTCCTGACTTTC,CASSLELAGAKGANVLTF
TRBV7-2,.,TRBJ1-1,.,14,TGTGCCAGCACCGCGACAGGCCTCAACACTGAAGCTTTCTTT,CASTATGLNTEAFF
TRBV11-1,TRBD2,TRBJ2-3,.,17,TGTGCCAGCAGTTCCCTCGTAGCGGGCGGTGCCACAGATACGCAGTATTTT,CASSSLVAGGATDTQYF
TRBV5-1,TRBD2,TRBJ2-7,.,15,TGCGCCAGCAGCTGGGGAGGGCAGGGATTTTACGAGCAGTACTTC,CASSWGGQGFYEQYF
TRBV6-6,TRBD2,TRBJ2-7,.,14,TGTGCCAGCAAGGCCGGGACTAGCGGGAGCGAGCAGTACTTC,CASKAGTSGSEQYF
TRBV2,TRBD1,TRBJ1-6,.,15,TGTGCCAGCAGTGAAGCGGGACAGCTTAATTCACCCCTCCACTTT,CASSEAGQLNSPLHF
TRBV2,.,TRBJ2-7,.,11,TGTGCCAGCATCCGTTTCCTCGAGCAGTACTTC,CASIRFLEQYF
TRBV21-1,.,TRBJ2-3,.,17,TGTGCCAGCAGCAAAGCAGGCAGTGCGGGAGGGGCAGATACGCAGTATTTT,CASSKAGSAGGADTQYF
TRBV5-8,.,TRBJ1-5,.,16,TGTGCCAGCAGCTTGCCCCGAGAATATAGCAATCAGCCCCAGCATTTT,CASSLPREYSNQPQHF
TRBV7-9,TRBD1,TRBJ2-7,.,15,TGTTCCAGCAGCTTAGTCGGGACAGGGATTTACGAGCAGTACTTC,CSSSLVGTGIYEQYF
TRBV19,TRBD1,TRBJ1-6,.,14,TGTGCCAGTAGTCAACCGGGACAGAATTCACCCCTCCACTTT,CASSQPGQNSPLHF
TRBV10-2,.,TRBJ2-5,.,13,TGCGCCAGCAGTGGACCGACTAGTCGGACCCAGTACTTC,CASSGPTSRTQYF
TRBV9,.,TRBJ2-7,.,15,TGTGCCAGCAGCGTAGTACAGGCACCTTTCTACGAGCAGTACTTC,CASSVVQAPFYEQYF
TRBV2,TRBD1,TRBJ2-7,.,13,TGTGCCACCCGACAGGGGGCCACCTACGAGCAGTACTTC,CATRQGATYEQYF
TRBV28,.,TRBJ2-2,.,11,TGTGCCAGCACCGAGTCCGGGGAGCTGTTTTTT,CASTESGELFF
TRBV7-2,TRBD1,TRBJ1-1,.,13,TGTGCCAGCAGCCCAGGGACAGTAACTGAAGCTTTCTTT,CASSPGTVTEAFF
TRBV7-2,.,TRBJ2-3,few,14,TGTGCCAGCAGCTCGGCGGCGGGTGAGGATACGCAGTATTTT,CASSSAAGEDTQYF
TRBV7-8,TRBD1,TRBJ1-1,few,13,TGTGCCAGCAGCCGGGACAGGAACACTGAAGCTTTCTTT,CASSRDRNTEAFF
TRBV6-5,TRBD1,TRBJ1-2,.,15,TGTGCCAGCAGGGGGGACAGGGCTTCTAACTATGGCTACACCTTC,CASRGDRASNYGYTF
TRBV15,TRBD2,TRBJ2-7,.,16,TGTGCCACCAGCTCCCAGATGGGACTAGGGTCCTACGAGCAGTACTTC,CATSSQMGLGSYEQYF
TRBV7-2,TRBD2,TRBJ2-7,.,15,TGTGCCAGCAGCTTGGGGACTAGCGGGAGGGGAGAGCAGTACTTC,CASSLGTSGRGEQYF
TRBV13,TRBD1,TRBJ2-7,.,15,TGTGCCAGCAGCACCCTTCGACAGGGCTCCTACGAGCAGTACTTC,CASSTLRQGSYEQYF
TRBV5-8,.,TRBJ1-1,.,15,TGTGCCAGCAGCTTGGAGGTCAGGGGTAACACTGAAGCTTTCTTT,CASSLEVRGNTEAFF
TRBV30,TRBD1,TRBJ1-3,.,16,TGTGCCTGGGGGGGGACAGGCCTTTACTCTGGAAACACCATATATTTT,CAWGGTGLYSGNTIYF
TRBV7-3,TRBD1,TRBJ2-7,.,16,TGTGCCAGCAGCTTGAGTGGGACAGGGGTCTCCTACGAGCAGTACTTC,CASSLSGTGVSYEQYF